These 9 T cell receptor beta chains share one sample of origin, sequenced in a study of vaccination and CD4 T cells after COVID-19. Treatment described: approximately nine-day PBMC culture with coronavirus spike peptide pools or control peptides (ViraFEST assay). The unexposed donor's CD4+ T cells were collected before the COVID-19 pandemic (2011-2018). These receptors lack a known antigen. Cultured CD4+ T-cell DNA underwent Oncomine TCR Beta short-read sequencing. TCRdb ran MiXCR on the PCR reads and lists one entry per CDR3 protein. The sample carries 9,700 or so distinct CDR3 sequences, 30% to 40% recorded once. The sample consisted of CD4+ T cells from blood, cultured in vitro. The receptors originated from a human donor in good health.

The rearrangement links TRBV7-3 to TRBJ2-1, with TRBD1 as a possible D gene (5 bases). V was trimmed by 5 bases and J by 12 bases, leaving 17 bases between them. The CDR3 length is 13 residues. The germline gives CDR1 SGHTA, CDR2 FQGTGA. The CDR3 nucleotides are TGTGCCAGCAGCCCGCGCGGTGGACATGGGCAGTTCTTC. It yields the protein CASSPRGGHGQFF.

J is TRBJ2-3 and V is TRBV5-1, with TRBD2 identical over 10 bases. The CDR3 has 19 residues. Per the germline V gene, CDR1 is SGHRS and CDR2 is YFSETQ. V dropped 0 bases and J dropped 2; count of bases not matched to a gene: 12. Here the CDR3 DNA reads TGCGCCAGCAGCTTGGGGCTAGCGGGGGCGCCAGGGATCACAGATACGCAGTATTTT. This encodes CASSLGLAGAPGITDTQYF.

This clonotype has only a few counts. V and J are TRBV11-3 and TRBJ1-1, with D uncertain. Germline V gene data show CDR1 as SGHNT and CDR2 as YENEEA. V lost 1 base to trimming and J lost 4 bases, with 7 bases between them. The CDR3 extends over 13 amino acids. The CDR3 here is CASSLGAGTEAFF. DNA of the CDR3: TGTGCCAGCAGCTTAGGAGCGGGCACTGAAGCTTTCTTT.

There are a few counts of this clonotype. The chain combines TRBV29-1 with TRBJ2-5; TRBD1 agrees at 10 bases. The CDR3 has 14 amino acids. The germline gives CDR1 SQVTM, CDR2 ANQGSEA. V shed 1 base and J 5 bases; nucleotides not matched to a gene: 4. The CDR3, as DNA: TGCAGCGTTGAAGCGGGACAGGGGCTGGAGACCCAGTACTTC. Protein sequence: CSVEAGQGLETQYF.

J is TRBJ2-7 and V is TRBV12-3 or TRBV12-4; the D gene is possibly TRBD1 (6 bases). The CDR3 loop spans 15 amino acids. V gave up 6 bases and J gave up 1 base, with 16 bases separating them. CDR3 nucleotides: TGTGCCAGCAGCCCAGGGCAGGGGATATCCTACGAGCAGTACTTC. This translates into CASSPGQGISYEQYF.

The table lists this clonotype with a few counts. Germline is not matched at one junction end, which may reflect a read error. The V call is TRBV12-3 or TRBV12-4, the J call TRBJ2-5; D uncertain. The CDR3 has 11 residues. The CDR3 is CASSLEETQYF. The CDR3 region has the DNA TGTGCCAGCAGCTTAGAAGAGACCCAGTACTTC.

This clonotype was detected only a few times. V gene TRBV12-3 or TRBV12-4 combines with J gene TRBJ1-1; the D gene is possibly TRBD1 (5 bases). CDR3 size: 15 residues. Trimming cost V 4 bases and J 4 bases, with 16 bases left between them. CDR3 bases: TGTGCCAGCAGTTCATGGACGACTGGGACCACTGAAGCTTTCTTT. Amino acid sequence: CASSSWTTGTTEAFF.

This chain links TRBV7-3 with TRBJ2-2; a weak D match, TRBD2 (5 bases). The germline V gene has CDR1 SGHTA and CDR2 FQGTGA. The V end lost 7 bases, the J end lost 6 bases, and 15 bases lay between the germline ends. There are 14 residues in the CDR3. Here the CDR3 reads CASTTGSRAGELFF. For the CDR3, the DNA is TGTGCCAGCACTACCGGGTCGAGGGCCGGGGAGCTGTTTTTT.

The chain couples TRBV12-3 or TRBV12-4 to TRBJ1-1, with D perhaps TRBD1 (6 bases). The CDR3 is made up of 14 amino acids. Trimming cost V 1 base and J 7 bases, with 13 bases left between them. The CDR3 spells CASSLGQGFGEAFF. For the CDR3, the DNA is TGTGCCAGCAGTTTAGGCCAGGGGTTTGGTGAAGCTTTCTTT.